Described below is a single T cell receptor (beta chain) sequence and its context. The data are from a study of shared clonotypes between healthy human individuals. Running of the assay took place at deep level. Method: immunoSEQ multiplex PCR; TCRdb's copy keeps in-frame clones and lacks some. The sample includes roughly 2,000,000 clones, around 93% of them seen just once. The CDR3 runs to 14 residues. Germline CDR1 and CDR2: LNHNV and YYDKDF (reference sequence). V shed 0 bases and J shed 8 bases, with 13 bases lying between them. CD45RO-negative, CCR7-selected cells formed the naive CD8 fraction, which excluded terminally differentiated effector memory CD45RA+ cells. All donors qualified as healthy HIV-negative adults and had experienced no recent acute infections or vaccinations.

Material: naive CD8+ T cells from PBMCs. The rearrangement joins TRBV15 to TRBJ1-2, with unresolved D. The TCR was taken from a man aged 18 to 30 in good health. Some clones in this sample may be carry-over from other donors' samples. The CDR3 region is CATSREAAAKGYTF. As DNA, the CDR3 is TGTGCCACCAGCAGAGAAGCGGCGGCGAAGGGCTACACCTTC.